This T cell receptor (beta chain) was recorded in a study of blood T cells in healthy people across ages. Through a sample-barcoded 5' primer and a J-beta primer mix, a second PCR was run for roughly 7 to 11 cycles. TCRdb re-called the 5' RACE reads through MiXCR, storing one row per CDR3 protein. The sample yields around 1.7 million distinct CDR3 sequences, approximately 30% seen once. V lost 0 bases and J lost 7; bases outside the gene matches: 10. This CDR3 is 18 amino acids long. Per germline, CDR1 LNHNV and CDR2 YYDKDF (reference sequence). Each donor was a healthy Caucasian individual from Russia, aged roughly 6 to 95. Each sample yielded at least 7 million isolated PBMCs. Study-level results: Naive T cell percentage by flow cytometry tracked strongly with beta diversity. As age increased, TCR beta diversity per million T cells fell in a roughly linear fashion.

A note on this clonotype: No antigen is known for it.

V and J are TRBV15 and TRBJ2-7, with TRBD2 matching over 15 bases. This sequence was found in a woman in her twenties or thirties in good health. The sequencing sample was made of blood. CDR3 region: CATSRDRTSGGAGDEQYF. The CDR3 nucleotides are TGTGCCACCAGCAGAGATAGGACTAGCGGGGGGGCGGGGGATGAGCAGTACTTC. Full variable domain (missing parts from reference TRBV15 and TRBJ2-7): DAMVIQNPRYQVTQFGKPVTLSCSQTLNHNVMYWYQQKSSQAPKLLFHYYDKDFNNEADTPDNFQSRRPNTSFCFLDIRSPGLGDTAMYLCATSRDRTSGGAGDEQYFGPGTRLTVT.